These 9 T cell receptor beta chains were all obtained from the same sample, sequenced in a study of cytomegalovirus exposure and HLA in healthy donors. Primers: 60 Vbeta forward and 13 Jbeta reverse. Here immunoSEQ multiplex PCR was the method, and the copy in TCRdb shows in-frame clones only, minus some. The profile shows 150,000 to 200,000 clones, 65% to 85% of them singletons. Sequences were obtained from PBMCs. The receptors originated from a woman in her thirties in good health and CMV-seropositive.

With regard to this clone: Other DNA sequences within the sample encode an identical CDR3. The chain recombines TRBV11-2 with TRBJ1-1; D unresolved. V dropped 1 base and J dropped 1 base, with 4 bases sitting between them. Germline V CDR1 and CDR2: SGHAT, FQNNGV. This CDR3 is 13 amino acids long. CDR3 DNA: TGTGCCAGCAGCTTAGGGCAGAACACTGAAGCTTTCTTT. Translating gives CASSLGQNTEAFF.

This chain uses TRBV7-9 with TRBJ1-2; D is undetermined. Germline V gene sequence: CDR1 SEHNR, CDR2 FQNEAQ (reference sequence). The germline V and J ends were trimmed by 5 bases and 3 bases, with 10 bases remaining between them. The CDR3 covers 13 residues. The chain's CDR3 is CASSNGVYYGYTF. CDR3 in DNA: TGTGCCAGCAGCAACGGGGTTTACTATGGCTACACCTTC.

The chain employs TRBV21-1 and TRBJ2-1; the D call in the table, TRBD1, was not verified against the DNA. TRBV21-1 is noted as a pseudogene. This CDR3 contains 24 residues. The CDR3 loop is CASIKILGVGGTGRSPRSHNEQFF. For the CDR3, the DNA is TGTGCCAGCATCAAAATACTGGGAGTAGGGGGAACAGGTCGGAGTCCCCGGTCCCACAATGAGCAGTTCTTC.

J is TRBJ2-7 and V is TRBV4-1, with a tentative D call TRBD1 (5 bases). CDR1 and CDR2 from the germline V gene are MGHRA and YSYEKL. The germline V and J ends were trimmed by 1 base and 2 bases, with 9 bases remaining between them. The CDR3 runs to 14 residues. The CDR3 sequence is CASSQAQGPYEQYF. CDR3 bases: TGCGCCAGCAGCCAAGCCCAGGGTCCCTACGAGCAGTACTTC.

V usage is TRBV28 and J usage is TRBJ2-7; 7 positions match TRBD2. The CDR3 sequence is 17 residues long. Trimming took 8 bases from V and 4 from J; bases not matched to a gene: 20. The germline V gene encodes CDR1 MDHEN and CDR2 SYDVKM. The CDR3 bases are TGTGCCAGCCATCCTTATCGTTTGCCTAGCGGAGGATACGAGCAGTACTTC. As protein: CASHPYRLPSGGYEQYF.

V and J are TRBV4-2 and TRBJ2-7; TRBD1 agrees at 10 bases. Per the germline V gene, CDR1 is LGHNA and CDR2 is YNFKEQ. The CDR3 spans 15 residues. Trimming cost V 1 base and J 4 bases; bases outside gene matches: 4. CDR3 residues: CASSQVGQGTYEQYF. CDR3 nucleotide sequence: TGTGCCAGCAGCCAAGTGGGACAGGGGACATACGAGCAGTACTTC.

The rearrangement links TRBV7-8 to TRBJ2-3; tentatively, D is TRBD2 (5 bases). The V end was cut by 1 base, the J end by 2 bases, with 10 bases between. CDR3 length equals 15 residues. In germline, CDR1 is SGHVS, CDR2 FQNEAQ. The CDR3 bases are TGTGCCAGCAGCTTAGACGGGGTAATCACAGATACGCAGTATTTT. It encodes CASSLDGVITDTQYF.

The gene calls are TRBV10-1 and TRBJ2-7; D possibly corresponds to TRBD2 (5 bases). CDR1 is WNHNN and CDR2 is SYGVQD in the germline V gene (reference sequence). The CDR3 is made up of 13 amino acids. V was clipped by 4 bases and J by 3 bases, with 10 bases between them. The chain's CDR3 is CASSAERSYEQYF. Written as DNA, the CDR3 is TGCGCCAGCAGTGCCGAGCGGAGCTACGAGCAGTACTTC.

V usage is TRBV2 and J usage is TRBJ1-5; the match to TRBD1 covers 9 bases. The germline CDR1 and CDR2 sequences are SNHLY and FYNNEI. Germline trimming cut 6 bases from V and 13 bases from J; bases unmatched to any gene: 10. This CDR3 region has 13 residues. This CDR3 is CASSGDRVLGQHF. Here the CDR3 DNA reads TGTGCCAGCAGCGGGGACAGGGTCTTAGGACAGCATTTT.